This T cell receptor beta chain originates from a study of shared clonotypes between healthy human individuals. The study, taken as a whole, reports: Larger estimated richness was generally recorded for naive subsets relative to memory subsets.

Donors, without exception, were Caucasian adults residing in Nashville, Tennessee. Memory CD4+ cells were the fraction left after CD45RA+ naive selection. Using immunoSEQ multiplex PCR, the repertoire was profiled, and TCRdb retains in-frame clones only, with some absent. The profile shows about 1.1 million clones, 60% to 80% of them singletons. The ends were cut back, 2 bases at V and 5 bases at J, with 12 bases in the middle. The CDR3 is 15 amino acids. Germline assignment: CDR1 KGHSH and CDR2 LQKENI. Of note for this clone: Antigen: not known.

The source of this sequence is a man between 18 and 35 years old in good health. Some clones in this sample may be carry-over from other donors' samples. Sequenced material: memory CD4+ T cells from PBMCs. The subset here: CD45RA-negative fraction. V and J are TRBV18 and TRBJ2-2; D tentatively reads TRBD1 or TRBD2 (6 bases each). The CDR3 reads CASSPFQGRTGELFF. CDR3 DNA: TGTGCCAGCTCACCATTCCAGGGGAGGACCGGGGAGCTGTTTTTT.